A selection of T cell receptor beta chains follows, all from one sample in a study of technical replicates of blood from a few donors. Assay used: immunoSEQ multiplex PCR; TCRdb lists only in-frame clones, some missing. Found here are 70,000 to 80,000 clones, 80% to 95% of them singletons; the top ten hold 0.42%. The source material was T cells isolated from PBMCs. These receptors were taken from a human donor in good health. The CDR3 runs from the conserved cysteine through the conserved F or W. Each record gives: CDR3 length, J gene, D gene, clone size, V gene, CDR3 protein, CDR3 DNA. D genes are given only for firm matches. The size field is filled for only some rows; it gives once, few, many or a size class.

14 TRBJ1-2 TRBD1 - TRBV27 CASSPGQGRYGYTF TGTGCCAGCAGTCCGGGACAGGGGCGGTATGGCTACACCTTC
16 TRBJ2-7 TRBD2 - TRBV4-1 CASSHLAGVKKNEQYF TGCGCCAGCAGCCACCTAGCGGGAGTCAAAAAGAACGAGCAGTACTTC
14 TRBJ1-5 - - TRBV28 CASSFRQNNQPQHF TGTGCCAGCAGTTTTAGACAGAATAACCAGCCCCAGCATTTT
16 TRBJ2-3 TRBD2 - TRBV30 CAWSIGAGGGTDTQYF TGTGCCTGGAGTATAGGTGCGGGAGGGGGGACAGATACGCAGTATTTT
16 TRBJ2-5 TRBD2 - TRBV7-8 CASSFGLAGGEETQYF TGTGCCAGCAGCTTCGGACTAGCGGGAGGGGAAGAGACCCAGTACTTC
18 TRBJ2-3 TRBD2 - TRBV7-9 CASSYPGLATGDPDTQYF TGTGCCAGCAGTTATCCGGGACTAGCAACCGGAGACCCAGATACGCAGTATTTT
15 TRBJ2-7 - - TRBV11-2 CASSPGVAVGYEQYF TGTGCCAGCAGCCCTGGCGTAGCGGTCGGATACGAGCAGTACTTC
11 TRBJ2-2 - - TRBV5-8 CASSFVGELFF TGTGCCAGCAGCTTCGTCGGGGAGCTGTTTTTT
17 TRBJ1-1 TRBD1 few TRBV29-1 CSVERARGLLMNTEAFF TGCAGCGTTGAAAGGGCCAGGGGGCTTTTAATGAACACTGAAGCTTTCTTT
15 TRBJ2-7 TRBD2 - TRBV4-2 CASRLDLSSGYEQYF TGTGCCAGCAGGTTAGATCTTTCTAGCGGCTACGAGCAGTACTTC
15 TRBJ2-2 - - TRBV28 CASSLGSGATGELFF TGTGCCAGCAGTTTAGGGTCAGGGGCGACCGGGGAGCTGTTTTTT
15 TRBJ2-1 TRBD2 - TRBV19 CASNGGLAVFNEQFF TGTGCCAGTAATGGGGGACTAGCGGTATTCAATGAGCAGTTCTTC
14 TRBJ2-1 TRBD2 - TRBV4-2 CASSQGLAGYEQFF TGTGCCAGCAGCCAAGGACTAGCGGGATATGAGCAGTTCTTC
12 TRBJ1-5 - - TRBV5-6 CASSSRAQPQHF TGTGCCAGCAGCTCCAGGGCTCAGCCCCAGCATTTT
15 TRBJ1-4 TRBD1 - TRBV9 CASSVDRGMSEKLFF TGTGCCAGCAGCGTAGACAGGGGCATGAGTGAAAAACTGTTTTTT
15 TRBJ2-7 - - TRBV30 CAWSVPREASYEQYF TGTGCCTGGAGTGTACCGCGGGAAGCGTCCTACGAGCAGTACTTC
15 TRBJ2-7 - - TRBV11-2 CASSPFPSDSYEQYF TGTGCCAGCAGCCCATTTCCCTCGGACAGCTACGAGCAGTACTTC
13 TRBJ1-2 - - TRBV19 CATRQEINYGYTF TGTGCCACCCGACAGGAGATTAACTATGGCTACACCTTC
12 TRBJ1-3 - - TRBV7-2 CASYLSGNTIYF TGTGCCAGCTATCTCTCTGGAAACACCATATATTTT
16 TRBJ1-5 TRBD1 - TRBV9 CASSSRHPTGYQPQHF TGTGCCAGCAGCTCCCGTCACCCGACAGGGTATCAGCCCCAGCATTTT
15 TRBJ1-2 - - TRBV7-2 CASTPAGGADYGYTF TGTGCCAGCACGCCGGCGGGGGGCGCAGACTATGGCTACACCTTC
18 TRBJ2-2 TRBD2 - TRBV9 CASSRLSGGRGNTGELFF TGTGCCAGCAGCCGATTGTCGGGGGGGCGGGGAAACACCGGGGAGCTGTTTTTT
14 TRBJ1-5 - - TRBV27 CASSLRGGNQPQHF TGTGCCAGCAGTTTAAGAGGGGGAAATCAGCCCCAGCATTTT
15 TRBJ1-4 - few TRBV27 CASSSTGLQDEKLFF TGTGCCAGCAGTTCGACAGGCCTTCAGGATGAAAAACTGTTTTTT